This TCR beta chain was recorded in a study of CD8 T cells in ankylosing spondylitis. Each CDR3 protein gets one entry after TCRdb re-called the 5' RACE reads with MiXCR. The table lists fewer than 500,000 distinct CDR3 sequences, roughly a quarter of them singletons, with 0.89% in the top ten. Findings and limits, study-wide: Earlier authors reported some of these motif variants in reactive arthritis synovial fluid and blood. The study identified a TCR beta motif of under ten highly homologous variants that appeared characteristic of ankylosing spondylitis blood.

V dropped 2 bases and J dropped 1; count of bases not matched to a gene: 1. The germline V gene has CDR1 SQVTM and CDR2 ANQGSEA. This CDR3 contains 14 residues. Notes on this clonotype: Its cognate antigen is unknown.

This clonotype was sampled from a male donor with ankylosing spondylitis. The sample consisted of blood, either unsorted or a sorted T cell fraction (not recorded which). The chain combines TRBV29-1 with TRBJ1-1, with TRBD1 identical over 10 bases. The CDR3 sequence is CSVERTGGNTEAFF. The CDR3, as DNA: TGCAGCGTTGAACGGACAGGGGGGAACACTGAAGCTTTCTTT.